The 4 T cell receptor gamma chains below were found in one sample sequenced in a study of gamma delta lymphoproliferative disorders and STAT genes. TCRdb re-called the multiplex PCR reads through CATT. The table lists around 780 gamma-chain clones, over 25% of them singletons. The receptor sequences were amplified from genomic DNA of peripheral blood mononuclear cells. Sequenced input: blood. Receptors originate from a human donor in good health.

The CDR3 spells CATWDRRGGHYYKKLF. CDR3 sequence (DNA): TGTGCCACCTGGGACAGGCGGGGGGGTCATTATTATAAGAAACTCTTT. The chain joins TRGV3 to TRGJ1 or TRGJ2. TCRdb lists no J gene, so it was determined here by aligning the DNA to germline. J gave up 2 bases and V 0 bases, and 10 bases lay outside the gene matches. The CDR3 extends over 16 amino acids. From germline, CDR1 is VTNTFY and CDR2 YDVSTARD (reference sequence).

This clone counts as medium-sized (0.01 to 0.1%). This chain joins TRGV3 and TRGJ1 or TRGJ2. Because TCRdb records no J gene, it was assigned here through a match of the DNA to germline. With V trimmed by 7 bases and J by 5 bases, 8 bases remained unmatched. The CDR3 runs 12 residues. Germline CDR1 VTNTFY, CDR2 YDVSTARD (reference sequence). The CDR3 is CATCQENYKKLF. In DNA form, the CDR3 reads TGTGCCACCTGCCAGGAGAATTATAAGAAACTCTTT.

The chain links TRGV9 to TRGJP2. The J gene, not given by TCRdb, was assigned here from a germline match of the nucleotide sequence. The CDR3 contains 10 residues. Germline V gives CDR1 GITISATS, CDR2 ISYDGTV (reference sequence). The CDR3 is CASSDWIKTF. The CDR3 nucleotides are TGTGCGAGTAGTGATTGGATCAAGACGTTT.

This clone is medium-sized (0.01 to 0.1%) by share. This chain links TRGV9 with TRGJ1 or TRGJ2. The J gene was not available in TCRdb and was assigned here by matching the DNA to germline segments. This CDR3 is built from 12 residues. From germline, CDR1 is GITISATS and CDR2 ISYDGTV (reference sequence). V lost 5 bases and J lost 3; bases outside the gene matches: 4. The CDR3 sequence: CALWGSYYKKLF. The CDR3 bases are TGTGCCTTGTGGGGATCTTATTATAAGAAACTCTTT.